The next 14 T cell receptor beta chains were all read from a single sample in a study of tissue T cells after allogeneic stem cell transplantation. Clones were sequenced by immunoSEQ multiplex PCR, and TCRdb holds only the in-frame ones, with some missing. The data contain thousands of clones, roughly two fifths of them singletons. Time point of the sample: mouse harvest day 7 after allogeneic transplant. The graft held 10^6 splenic CD5+ T cells and 10^7 T-cell-depleted bone marrow cells. The specimen sequenced was skin. All receptors derive from a female BALB/c mouse given C57BL/6 T cells with graft-versus-host disease after an allogeneic hematopoietic cell transplant.

To note about this clone: Genes and germline are mouse. The read ends 1 residue before the CDR3 terminus; that terminus is restored from the germline J gene. The chain couples TRBV26 to TRBJ2-2; TRBD1 agrees at 9 bases. CDR3 length: 15 amino acids. Germline V lookup: CDR1 KGHPV, CDR2 FQNQEV (reference sequence). V was clipped by 4 bases and J by 1 base; unmatched bases: 1. The CDR3 here is CASSRQGVNTGQLYF. Partial CDR3 DNA: TGTGCCAGCAGTCGACAGGGGGTAAACACCGGGCAGCTCTAC.

This clone is medium-sized (0.01 to 0.1%) within its sample. Germline and genes: mouse. The CDR3 loop is CTCSARQGENTQYF. The covered CDR3 bases are TGCACCTGCAGTGCCCGACAGGGGGAGAACACCCAGTAC. V and J are TRBV1 and TRBJ2-5; TRBD1 matches 9 bases. The read terminates 1 residue ahead of where the CDR3 ends, so the germline J gene completes it. The CDR3 runs 14 residues. Germline V gene lookup returns CDR1 NSQYPW and CDR2 LRSPGD (reference sequence). The junction had 5 bases not matched to a gene; V was cut back by 3 bases and J by 7 bases.

A remark on this clone: Mouse names are used for the genes. The CDR3 extends 1 residue past the end of the read, so its final part is completed from the germline J gene. The chain carries TRBV13-1 and TRBJ2-5, with unresolved D. This CDR3 has 13 residues. Germline assignment: CDR1 NSHNY and CDR2 SYGAGN. The V gene lost 5 bases and the J gene lost 0 bases, with 7 bases spanning the gap. CDR3 DNA, as far as it was read: TGTGCCAGCAGGGGAAATAACCAAGACACCCAGTAC. It translates to CASRGNNQDTQY. The full CDR3 reads CASRGNNQDTQYF.

This clone was detected only once. Genes here carry mouse names. The read ends 1 residue early relative to the CDR3; the germline J gene fills the gap. The chain combines TRBV16 with TRBJ1-1, with 9 bases lining up with TRBD1. V lost 3 bases, J lost 6 bases, and 2 bases stayed unmatched. The CDR3 has 13 residues. Germline lookup yields CDR1 SGHSA and CDR2 FRNQAP. The CDR3 DNA, read in part, is TGTGCAAGCAGCTTCCGGGACAGGGCAGAAGTCTTC. This codes for CASSFRDRAEVF. In full, the CDR3 reads CASSFRDRAEVFF.

This clone was detected only a few times. The gene symbols are mouse symbols. The read halts 1 residue ahead of the CDR3 end, with the missing end drawn from the germline J gene. The genes are TRBV26 and TRBJ1-3, with D possibly TRBD1 on 5 matching bases. This CDR3 spans 13 amino acids. Per the germline V gene, CDR1 is KGHPV and CDR2 is FQNQEV (reference sequence). V lost 0 bases, J lost 7 bases, and 7 bases lay in between. This chain's CDR3 is CASSLSRQNTLYF. CDR3 DNA (partial): TGTGCCAGCAGTCTGTCGAGACAGAATACGCTCTAT.

As to this clone: Genes and germline come from the mouse. With the read ending 1 residue before the CDR3 end, the germline J gene is used to fill in that end. J is TRBJ2-7 and V is TRBV3; 8 nucleotides match TRBD1. Per germline, CDR1 SNHLY and CDR2 FYNGKV (reference sequence). V was pared by 5 bases and J by 7 bases, with 7 bases of the junction left unmatched. CDR3 size: 13 residues. The sequenced part of the CDR3 DNA is TGTGCCAGCAGCCGGTCCCGGGACAGGGAACAGTAC. It encodes CASSRSRDREQY. The entire CDR3 is CASSRSRDREQYF. Based on the CDR3 plus reference TRBV3 and TRBJ2-7, the full variable domain is GPKVLQIPSHQIIDMGQMVTLNCDPVSNHLYFYWYKQILGQQMEFLVNFYNGKVMEKSKLFKDQFSVERPDGSYFTLKIQPTALEDSAVYFCASSRSRDREQYFGPGTRLTVL.

This clone came up a few times. Gene labels here are mouse ones. With the read ending 1 residue before the CDR3 end, the germline J gene is used to fill in that end. V usage is TRBV13-2 and J usage is TRBJ1-2, with D unresolved. CDR3 length: 12 residues. Germline V gene lookup returns CDR1 NNHNN and CDR2 SYGAGS (reference sequence). The ends were cut back, 3 bases at V and 0 bases at J, with 3 bases in the middle. CDR3 in amino acids: CASGAANSDYTF. The part of the CDR3 DNA that was read is TGTGCCAGCGGTGCAGCAAACTCCGACTACACC.

A remark on this clone: Mouse germline and gene names are used. The CDR3 end lies 1 residue beyond the end of the read and is filled in from the germline J gene. V gene TRBV26 combines with J gene TRBJ2-5; possible D gene TRBD2, 6 bases. The CDR3 runs 13 residues. The germline CDR1 and CDR2 sequences are KGHPV and FQNQEV (reference sequence). V was pared by 2 bases and J by 3 bases, with 6 bases between. The sequenced part of the CDR3 DNA is TGTGCCAGCAGTCTGACTGGGCAAGACACCCAGTAC. It yields the protein CASSLTGQDTQY. The CDR3, in full, reads CASSLTGQDTQYF. The full variable domain, its missing parts supplied by reference TRBV26 and TRBJ2-5, is NSKVIQTPRYLVKGQGQKAKMRCIPEKGHPVVFWYQQNKNNEFKFLINFQNQEVLQQIDMTEKRFSAECPSNSPCSLEIQSSEAGDSALYLCASSLTGQDTQYFGPGTRLLVL.

This clone was counted a few times. Here the gene names and germline are mouse. The observed sequence ends 1 residue before the CDR3 terminus, with the missing tail filled in from the germline J gene. V and J are TRBV26 and TRBJ1-2; D remains ambiguous. V was shortened by 1 base and J by 3 bases, with 6 bases between the two germline ends. The CDR3 contains 13 residues. Germline values: CDR1 KGHPV, CDR2 FQNQEV (reference sequence). CDR3 bases read: TGTGCCAGCAGTCTGTGGGGTGACTCCGACTACACC. Encoded protein: CASSLWGDSDYT. The CDR3 in its entirety is CASSLWGDSDYTF.

This clone was counted only a few times. Genes and germline come from the mouse. The read gets to within 1 residue of the CDR3 end, and the germline J gene fills in the rest. The V call is TRBV26, the J call TRBJ1-3; D is undetermined. Per the germline V gene, CDR1 is KGHPV and CDR2 is FQNQEV (reference sequence). Trimming removed 3 bases from V and 0 bases from J, with 6 bases in between. The CDR3 consists of 14 residues. CDR3 protein: CASSLEPSGNTLYF. CDR3 bases read: TGTGCCAGCAGTCTTGAGCCTTCTGGAAATACGCTCTAT.

Notes on this clone: The genes are named according to mouse. The read is 1 residue too short to cover the CDR3 end, so that end is filled in from the germline J gene. V is TRBV16 and J is TRBJ1-1; D is perhaps TRBD1 (5 bases). Germline V CDR1 and CDR2: SGHSA, FRNQAP. This CDR3 is 14 amino acids long. Trimming stripped 5 bases from V and 0 bases from J, with 10 bases between. CDR3 DNA (partial): TGTGCAAGCAGCCCAGACAGTGCAAACACAGAAGTCTTC. Its translation is CASSPDSANTEVF. The full CDR3 reads CASSPDSANTEVFF.

This clone was observed a few times. Genes and germline are mouse. The read falls 1 residue short of the CDR3 end, and the missing part is taken from the germline J gene. The genes are TRBV26 and TRBJ2-2; 7 nucleotides line up with TRBD1. CDR3 length: 14 residues. V lost 4 bases, J lost 4 bases, and 3 bases stayed unmatched. Germline-derived CDR1 and CDR2 are KGHPV and FQNQEV (reference sequence). The DNA read from the CDR3 is TGTGCCAGCAGTCGACAGGGTGGCACCGGGCAGCTCTAC. Protein product: CASSRQGGTGQLY. The whole CDR3 protein reads CASSRQGGTGQLYF.

With respect to this clone: Each gene name is a mouse one. The read halts 1 residue ahead of the CDR3 end, with the missing end drawn from the germline J gene. The chain couples TRBV24 to TRBJ2-3; TRBD2 aligns across 11 bases. Germline V gene lookup returns CDR1 KGHTA and CDR2 FRNEEI. The CDR3 covers 14 residues. V gave up 4 bases and J gave up 3 bases; unmatched junction bases: 0. The covered CDR3 bases are TGTGCCAGCAGTCGGGACTGGGGGGCAGAAACGCTGTAT. It specifies CASSRDWGAETLY. The entire CDR3 protein is CASSRDWGAETLYF.

This clone was detected a few times. Gene names and germline refer to mouse. The CDR3 end falls 1 residue outside the read, so it is completed with the germline J gene. The chain uses TRBV16 and TRBJ1-5; 10 bases line up with TRBD1. CDR3 length: 17 residues. The V segment lost 7 bases and the J segment 0 bases; nucleotides outside the gene matches: 9. The germline V gene encodes CDR1 SGHSA and CDR2 FRNQAP. CDR3 DNA (partial): TGTGCAAGCAACCGGGACAGGGGAATTTATAACAACCAGGCTCCGCTT. Translation: CASNRDRGIYNNQAPL. The complete CDR3 protein is CASNRDRGIYNNQAPLF.